The 25 T cell receptor beta chains listed next were all sequenced from one sample in a study of T cells after posttransplantation cyclophosphamide. Measured with immunoSEQ multiplex PCR; TCRdb has only the in-frame clones, and not every one. There are some 40,000 clones in the sample, none observed a single time. The sequencing input was PBMCs. The receptors were sampled from a man aged 35 to 55 in good health, CMV-negative, and a related stem cell transplant donor.

This clone was picked up many times. The chain joins TRBV5-4 to TRBJ2-3, with TRBD2 matching 11 bases. V lost 4 bases, J lost 1 base, and 2 bases stayed unmatched. Germline V gives CDR1 SGHNT, CDR2 YYREEE (reference sequence). The CDR3 totals 15 residues. CDR3: CASSTSGGGTDTQYF. CDR3 bases: TGTGCCAGCAGCACTAGCGGGGGCGGCACAGATACGCAGTATTTT.

This clone was counted between two and nine times. The rearrangement joins TRBV15 to TRBJ2-4; weak D call: TRBD1 (5 bases). This CDR3 is 16 amino acids long. With 1 base removed from V and 0 bases from J, the gap between germline ends came to 10 bases. Germline V gives CDR1 LNHNV, CDR2 YYDKDF (reference sequence). CDR3 residues: CATSRGQLLAKNIQYF. In nucleotides, the CDR3 is TGTGCCACCAGCAGAGGACAGCTCCTAGCCAAAAACATTCAGTACTTC.

This clone turned up a few times. V and J are TRBV4-2 and TRBJ2-5, with TRBD2 as a possible D gene (5 bases). V lost 5 bases and J 2 bases, leaving 9 bases between the germline ends. CDR3 size: 13 residues. The V gene's germline CDR1 is LGHNA and CDR2 YNFKEQ. CDR3 in DNA: TGTGCCAGCAGCAGACTAAAACAAGAGACCCAGTACTTC. This encodes CASSRLKQETQYF.

This clone was seen only a few times. This chain uses TRBV6-5 with TRBJ2-5; D is ambiguous. Trimming took off 6 bases at V and 4 bases at J, with 9 bases between the two ends. This CDR3 region has 12 residues. Germline CDR1 reads MNHEY; CDR2 reads SVGAGI. The DNA of the CDR3 is TGTGCCAGCAGATCAACGGGAGAGACCCAGTACTTC. It codes for CASRSTGETQYF.

This clone was counted many times. V and J are TRBV29-1 and TRBJ1-1; 7 nucleotides agree with TRBD1. The CDR3 covers 10 residues. V lost 6 bases to trimming and J lost 8 bases; unmatched junction nucleotides: 3. CDR1 is SQVTM and CDR2 is ANQGSEA in the germline V gene. As DNA, the CDR3 is TGCAGCGTGGGGACAGTCGAAGCTTTCTTT. Translating gives CSVGTVEAFF.

This clone was observed many times. The rearrangement links TRBV6-6 to TRBJ1-3, with D perhaps matching TRBD1 (5 bases). The CDR3 is 15 residues long. V lost 6 bases, J lost 0 bases, and 12 bases lay in between. Germline CDR1 and CDR2: MNHNY and SVGAGI (reference sequence). CDR3 loop: CASSIAGRSGNTIYF. Written as DNA, the CDR3 is TGTGCCAGCAGCATTGCAGGGCGCTCTGGAAACACCATATATTTT.

The CDR3 coding sequence is TGTGCCAGCAGCCCCCGCATATCAACGGGAAAGACCCAGTACTTC. The encoded protein is CASSPRISTGKTQYF. This rearrangement joins TRBV7-2 to TRBJ2-5; D may be TRBD2 (5 bases). Trimming pared 5 bases from V and 6 bases from J, leaving 19 bases between. Germline V CDR1 and CDR2: SGHTA, FQGNSA. The CDR3 is 15 amino acids. The full variable domain, its missing parts supplied by reference TRBV7-2 and TRBJ2-5, is GAGVSQSPSNKVTEKGKDVELRCDPISGHTALYWYRQSLGQGLEFLIYFQGNSAPDKSGLPSDRFSAERTGGSVSTLTIQRTQQEDSAVYLCASSPRISTGKTQYFGPGTRLLVL.

This clone was seen ten or more times. V usage is TRBV7-6 and J usage is TRBJ1-5; 7 bases align to TRBD1. Germline lookup yields CDR1 SGHVS and CDR2 FNYEAQ. This CDR3 contains 20 residues. After removal of 2 bases from V and 2 bases from J, the junction contained 18 bases not matched to a gene. In DNA form, the CDR3 reads TGTGCCAGCAGCTTAATCTCCGAGACAGGGAAAAGGTGGGGCAATCAGCCCCAGCATTTT. This sequence encodes CASSLISETGKRWGNQPQHF.

In this sample, this clone turned up many times. This chain connects TRBV5-4 to TRBJ2-2; D perhaps matches TRBD1 (5 bases). Trimming pared 2 bases from V and 5 bases from J, leaving 7 bases between. The length of the CDR3 is 13 residues. The germline V gene has CDR1 SGHNT and CDR2 YYREEE (reference sequence). The DNA of the CDR3 is TGTGCCAGCAGCTTCAGGGCTACCGGGGAGCTGTTTTTT. It specifies CASSFRATGELFF. The full variable domain, in which reference TRBV5-4 and TRBJ2-2 provide the parts outside the CDR3, is ETGVTQSPTHLIKTRGQQVTLRCSSQSGHNTVSWYQQALGQGPQFIFQYYREEENGRGNFPPRFSGLQFPNYSSELNVNALELDDSALYLCASSFRATGELFFGEGSRLTVL.

This sequence joins TRBV6-6 and TRBJ1-6; 7 nucleotides line up with TRBD1. With V trimmed by 6 bases and J by 7 bases, 6 bases remained unmatched. Germline V lookup: CDR1 MNHNY, CDR2 SVGAGI (reference sequence). The CDR3 sequence is 14 residues long. The chain's CDR3 is CASRSGTVNSPLHF. In DNA form, the CDR3 reads TGTGCCAGCAGATCTGGGACAGTCAATTCACCCCTCCACTTT.

This clone was counted ten times or more. The chain combines TRBV5-6 with TRBJ2-7, with TRBD1 as a possible D gene (6 bases). Germline-derived CDR1 and CDR2 are SGHDT and YYEEEE. V gave up 4 bases and J gave up 2 bases, with 10 bases separating them. The CDR3 extends over 13 amino acids. This CDR3 reads CASSIRGPYEQYF. The CDR3 nucleotides are TGTGCCAGCAGCATCAGGGGTCCCTACGAGCAGTACTTC.

This clone has ten or more counts. V usage is TRBV7-2 and J usage is TRBJ1-5; unclear D gene. Germline V gene sequence: CDR1 SGHTA, CDR2 FQGNSA. This CDR3 is 13 amino acids long. V dropped 5 bases and J dropped 3 bases, with 8 bases sitting between them. CDR3 loop: CASSLGVNQPQHF. The DNA for the CDR3 is TGTGCCAGCAGCCTGGGCGTCAATCAGCCCCAGCATTTT.

This clone was seen many times. V is TRBV2 and J is TRBJ1-6; TRBD1 matches at 10 bases. The CDR3 is 15 amino acids. V shed 6 bases, J shed 8 bases, and the junction held 7 bases outside the gene matches. Germline V gene lookup returns CDR1 SNHLY and CDR2 FYNNEI. CDR3 loop: CASRGTTGGDSPLHF. CDR3 nucleotides: TGTGCCAGCAGAGGGACGACAGGGGGCGATTCACCCCTCCACTTT.

This clone was counted between two and nine times. The gene calls are TRBV9 and TRBJ1-2; D uncertain. Trimming cost V 3 bases and J 5 bases, with 5 bases left between them. The germline gives CDR1 SGDLS, CDR2 YYNGEE. The CDR3 is made up of 11 amino acids. The CDR3 DNA reads as TGTGCCAGCAGCGACTCTTATGGCTACACCTTC. Its translation: CASSDSYGYTF.

This clone was seen at least ten times. The chain combines TRBV28 with TRBJ1-4; no reliable D call. CDR1 MDHEN and CDR2 SYDVKM come from the germline V gene. V lost 7 bases, J lost 5 bases, and 23 bases lay in between. The CDR3 has 17 amino acids. This chain's CDR3 is CASKPTPQVLLNEKLFF. CDR3 coding DNA: TGTGCCAGCAAACCAACCCCGCAGGTCCTCCTCAATGAAAAACTGTTTTTT.

This clone came up many times. CDR3 in amino acids: CASSLTGGPNEKLFF. CDR3 sequence (DNA): TGTGCCAGCAGCTTAACGGGGGGGCCCAATGAAAAACTGTTTTTT. The chain has TRBV7-3 and TRBJ1-4, with D perhaps matching TRBD1 (6 bases). This CDR3 spans 15 amino acids. Germline CDR1 SGHTA, CDR2 FQGTGA. Trimming shortened V by 0 bases and J by 5 bases, and 10 bases separated the two germline ends.

This clone was detected only a few times. The V call is TRBV6-6, the J call TRBJ1-6, with D uncertain. CDR3 length: 13 amino acids. Per the germline V gene, CDR1 is MNHNY and CDR2 is SVGAGI (reference sequence). V lost 10 bases to trimming and J lost 7 bases, with 14 bases between them. DNA of the CDR3: TGTGCCACCCAGGCAGGTGGGAATTCACCCCTCCACTTT. Amino acids: CATQAGGNSPLHF.

This clone was detected ten times or more. The V and J genes are TRBV29-1 and TRBJ1-5; no clear D gene. Germline CDR1 is SQVTM and CDR2 is ANQGSEA. This CDR3 is 13 amino acids long. The V gene lost 1 base and the J gene lost 1 base, with 5 bases spanning the gap. The CDR3 nucleotides are TGCAGCGTTGAAGTTGGCAGCAATCAGCCCCAGCATTTT. It yields the protein CSVEVGSNQPQHF.

This clone was recorded at least ten times. The chain has TRBV5-5 and TRBJ1-1; D remains ambiguous. V was shortened by 2 bases and J by 0 bases, with 11 bases between the two germline ends. CDR1 and CDR2 (germline): SGHKS, YYEKEE (reference sequence). This CDR3 is 15 amino acids long. The CDR3 loop reads CASSFYGGLNTEAFF. In nucleotides, the CDR3 is TGTGCCAGCAGCTTTTATGGTGGGCTGAACACTGAAGCTTTCTTT.

In its sample, this clone was seen many times. The chain links TRBV5-1 to TRBJ2-1; 8 bases match TRBD1. The CDR3 has 17 residues. The germline CDR1 and CDR2 sequences are SGHRS and YFSETQ. Trimming removed 3 bases from V and 0 bases from J; junction bases left unmatched: 8. The CDR3, as DNA: TGCGCCAGCAGCTACACTCTTACAGGGGGCTCCTACAATGAGCAGTTCTTC. Translating it yields CASSYTLTGGSYNEQFF.

This clone occurred many times. This chain connects TRBV30 to TRBJ1-1; a weak D match, TRBD1 (5 bases). CDR3 length equals 12 residues. In germline, CDR1 is GTSNPN, CDR2 SVGIG (reference sequence). Trimming stripped 0 bases from V and 5 bases from J, with 7 bases between. The CDR3 DNA reads as TGTGCCTGGAGTGTTCAGGGAACTGAAGCTTTCTTT. Translation: CAWSVQGTEAFF.

The rearrangement joins TRBV29-1 to TRBJ2-3, with 14 bases that match TRBD2. The CDR3 runs 18 residues. V shed 2 bases, J shed 0 bases, and the junction held 7 bases outside the gene matches. Germline CDR1 reads SQVTM; CDR2 reads ANQGSEA. The CDR3 coding sequence is TGCAGCGTTGAAACCGGGACTAGCGGGGGACCTAGCACAGATACGCAGTATTTT. It codes for CSVETGTSGGPSTDTQYF.

The V call is TRBV4-1, the J call TRBJ2-5; perhaps TRBD2 as D (5 bases). Germline V gene lookup returns CDR1 MGHRA and CDR2 YSYEKL. V dropped 0 bases and J dropped 2 bases, with 13 bases sitting between them. There are 16 residues in the CDR3. The CDR3 reads CASSQDGGSGQETQYF. In nucleotides, the CDR3 is TGCGCCAGCAGCCAAGATGGAGGAAGTGGGCAAGAGACCCAGTACTTC.

This clone was picked up many times. The chain couples TRBV7-3 to TRBJ2-3, with TRBD2 identical over 9 bases. This CDR3 has 15 residues. Looked up from germline, CDR1 is SGHTA and CDR2 is FQGTGA. V lost 5 bases to trimming and J lost 2 bases; unmatched junction nucleotides: 5. CDR3 residues: CASSETSGLTDTQYF. CDR3 coding DNA: TGTGCCAGCAGCGAGACTAGCGGACTCACAGATACGCAGTATTTT.

The table lists this clone with many counts. This rearrangement joins TRBV6-5 to TRBJ2-3, with a tentative D call TRBD2 (6 bases). Germline CDR1 reads MNHEY; CDR2 reads SVGAGI. The CDR3 has 15 amino acids. The V end lost 2 bases, the J end lost 7 bases, and 16 bases lay between the germline ends. The CDR3 sequence: CASSYRSVAGNTQYF. The CDR3 DNA sequence: TGTGCCAGCAGTTACCGCTCGGTGGCGGGGAATACGCAGTATTTT.